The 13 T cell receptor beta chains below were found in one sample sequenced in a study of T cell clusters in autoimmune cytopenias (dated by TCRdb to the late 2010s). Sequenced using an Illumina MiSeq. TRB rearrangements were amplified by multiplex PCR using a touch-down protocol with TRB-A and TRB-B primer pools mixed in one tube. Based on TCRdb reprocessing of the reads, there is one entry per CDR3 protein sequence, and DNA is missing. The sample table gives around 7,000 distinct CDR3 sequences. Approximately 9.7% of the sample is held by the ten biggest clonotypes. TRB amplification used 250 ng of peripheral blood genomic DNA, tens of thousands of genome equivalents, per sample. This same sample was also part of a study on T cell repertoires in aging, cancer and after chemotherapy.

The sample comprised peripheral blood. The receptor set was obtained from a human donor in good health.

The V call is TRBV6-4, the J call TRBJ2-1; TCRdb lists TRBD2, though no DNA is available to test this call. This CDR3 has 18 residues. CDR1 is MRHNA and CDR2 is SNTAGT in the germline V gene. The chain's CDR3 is CASSDSGLAGGRYNEQFF.

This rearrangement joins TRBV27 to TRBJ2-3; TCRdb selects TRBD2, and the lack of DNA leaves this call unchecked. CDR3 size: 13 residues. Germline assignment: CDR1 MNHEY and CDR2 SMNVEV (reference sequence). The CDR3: CASSPSAGNTQYF.

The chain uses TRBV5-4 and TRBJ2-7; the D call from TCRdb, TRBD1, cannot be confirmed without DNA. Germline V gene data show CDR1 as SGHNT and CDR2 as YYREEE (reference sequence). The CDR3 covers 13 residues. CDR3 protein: CASSYRRAGEQYF.

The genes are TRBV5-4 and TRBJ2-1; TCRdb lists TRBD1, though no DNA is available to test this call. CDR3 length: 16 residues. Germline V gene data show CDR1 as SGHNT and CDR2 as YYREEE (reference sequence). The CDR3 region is CASSLLTSGGTVEQFF.

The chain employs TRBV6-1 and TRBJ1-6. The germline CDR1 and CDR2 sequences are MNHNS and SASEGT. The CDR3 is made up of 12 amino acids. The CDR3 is CASSEGSSPLHF.

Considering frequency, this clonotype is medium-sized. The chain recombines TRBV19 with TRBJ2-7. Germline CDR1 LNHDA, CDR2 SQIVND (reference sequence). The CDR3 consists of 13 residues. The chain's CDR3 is CASSLTQTYEQYF.

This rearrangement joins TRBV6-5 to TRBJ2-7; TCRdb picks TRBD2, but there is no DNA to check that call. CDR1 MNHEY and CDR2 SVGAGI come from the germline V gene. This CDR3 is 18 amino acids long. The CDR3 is CASSYEASGGTSSYEQYF.

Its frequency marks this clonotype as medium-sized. The CDR3 reads CASSRSWTGEETQYF. The V call is TRBV5-5, the J call TRBJ2-5; TCRdb's assignment of TRBD1 cannot be checked, as there is no DNA. Germline V gives CDR1 SGHKS, CDR2 YYEKEE (reference sequence). This CDR3 is 15 amino acids long.

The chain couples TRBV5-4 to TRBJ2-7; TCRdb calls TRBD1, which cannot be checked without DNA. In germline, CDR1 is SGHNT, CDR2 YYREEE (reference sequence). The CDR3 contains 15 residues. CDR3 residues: CASSLEGQGTYEQYF.

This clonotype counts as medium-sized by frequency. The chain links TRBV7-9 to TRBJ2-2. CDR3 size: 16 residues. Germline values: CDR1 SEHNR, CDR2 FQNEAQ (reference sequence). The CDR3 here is CASSLVAYRNTGELFF.

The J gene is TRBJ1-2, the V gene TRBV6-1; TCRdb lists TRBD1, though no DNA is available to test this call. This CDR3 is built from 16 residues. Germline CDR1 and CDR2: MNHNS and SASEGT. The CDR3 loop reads CASSESDRGRDYGYTF.

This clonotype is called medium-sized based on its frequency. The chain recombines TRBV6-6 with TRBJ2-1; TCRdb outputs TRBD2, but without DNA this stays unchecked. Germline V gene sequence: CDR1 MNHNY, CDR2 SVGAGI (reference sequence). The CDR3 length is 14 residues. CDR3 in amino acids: CASSYPSGANEQFF.

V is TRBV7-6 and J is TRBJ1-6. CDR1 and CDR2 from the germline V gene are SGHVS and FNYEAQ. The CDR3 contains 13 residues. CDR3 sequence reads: CASSPGPNSPLHF.